This T cell receptor beta chain is from a study of T cells in Graves' hyperthyroidism and ophthalmopathy. There were TCR beta CDR3 regions amplified from RNA transcripts. In the first-round RT-PCR of the TCR CDR3, the HTBI primer set was used. TCRdb recomputed calls from the multiplex PCR reads with MiXCR, one row per CDR3 protein. This sample has over 650,000 distinct CDR3 sequences, with 16% found just once. Trimming left V 3 bases short and J 0 bases short, with 10 bases between. Germline V CDR1 and CDR2: SGHDT, YYEEEE. This CDR3 has 15 residues. The chain carries TRBV5-6 and TRBJ2-1; D might be TRBD2 (6 bases). The sample taken for sequencing was blood. The receptor's source is a man aged 18-30 years with Graves' hyperthyroidism. CDR3 DNA sequence: TGTGCCAGCAGCTGGGCGGGGCCCTCCTACAATGAGCAGTTCTTC. It yields the protein CASSWAGPSYNEQFF.